The 17 T cell receptor beta chains presented below share a single source sample, sequenced in a study of radiotherapy plus CTLA-4 blockade in lung cancer. Sequenced by immunoSEQ multiplex PCR; TCRdb stores in-frame clones only, minus some. The table includes 28,000 or so clones, 70% to 80% detected once. This sample comprised peripheral blood, obtained from a patient treated with radiotherapy plus ipilimumab. The receptors were gathered from a human donor with non-small cell lung cancer who had stable disease on radiotherapy plus ipilimumab.

The chain links TRBV29-1 to TRBJ1-1; 9 bases are a match to TRBD1. Germline V gene lookup returns CDR1 SQVTM and CDR2 ANQGSEA. The CDR3 spans 14 residues. With V trimmed by 7 bases and J by 13 bases, 19 bases remained unmatched. The CDR3 DNA reads TGCAGCGCCGGGCAGAATACAGGGGGCTCGGGGGATTTCTTT. Protein product: CSAGQNTGGSGDFF.

J is TRBJ1-3 and V is TRBV6-5, with 7 positions matching TRBD1. Germline-derived CDR1 and CDR2 are MNHEY and SVGAGI. The trim removed 6 bases at V and 0 bases at J, leaving 5 bases unmatched. The CDR3 is made up of 15 amino acids. The CDR3 DNA reads as TGTGCCAGCAGCAGGACAGGTAGCTCTGGAAACACCATATATTTT. This encodes CASSRTGSSGNTIYF.

The V gene is TRBV5-8, the J gene TRBJ1-1; a weak D match, TRBD1 (5 bases). CDR3 length: 15 amino acids. V dropped 1 base and J dropped 3 bases, with 13 bases sitting between them. Germline lookup yields CDR1 SGHTS and CDR2 YDEGEE. CDR3 protein: CASSLYQGADTEAFF. The CDR3 DNA reads TGTGCCAGCAGCTTGTATCAAGGGGCCGACACTGAAGCTTTCTTT.

The chain is built from TRBV27 and TRBJ1-1, with D perhaps TRBD1 (5 bases). The germline V and J ends were trimmed by 3 bases and 4 bases, with 15 bases remaining between them. CDR1 and CDR2 (germline): MNHEY, SMNVEV (reference sequence). The CDR3 covers 15 residues. CDR3 coding DNA: TGTGCCAGCAGTTTGATAGTGGGGGGTATCACTGAAGCTTTCTTT. This encodes CASSLIVGGITEAFF.

This clone was detected only a few times. V and J are TRBV5-8 and TRBJ2-7, with 7 nucleotides matching TRBD1. V lost 3 bases to trimming and J lost 5 bases; unmatched junction nucleotides: 14. The CDR3 extends over 16 amino acids. Germline V gene sequence: CDR1 SGHTS, CDR2 YDEGEE. The CDR3, as DNA: TGTGCCAGCAGCTCTTTTCCTACTACAGGGGATAACGAGCAGTACTTC. It yields the protein CASSSFPTTGDNEQYF.

The V and J genes are TRBV5-1 and TRBJ1-2; D is ambiguous. The CDR3 consists of 14 residues. Germline V gene lookup returns CDR1 SGHRS and CDR2 YFSETQ. V shed 4 bases and J shed 1 base, with 11 bases lying between them. The CDR3 region has the DNA TGCGCCAGCAGCGAGCAGCTAGTTAACTATGGCTACACCTTC. Its translation: CASSEQLVNYGYTF.

V gene TRBV9 combines with J gene TRBJ2-3; no clear D gene. With 3 bases removed from V and 1 base from J, the gap between germline ends came to 18 bases. CDR3 length: 17 residues. CDR1 and CDR2 from the germline V gene are SGDLS and YYNGEE. The CDR3 protein is CASSGRSGDHRTDTQYF. The CDR3 coding sequence is TGTGCCAGCAGCGGTCGGAGTGGGGATCATCGCACAGATACGCAGTATTTT.

The rearrangement uses TRBV5-1 and TRBJ2-3; D possibly corresponds to TRBD1 (7 bases). With 6 bases removed from V and 6 bases from J, the gap between germline ends came to 20 bases. Germline lookup yields CDR1 SGHRS and CDR2 YFSETQ. This CDR3 has 15 residues. The CDR3: CASTPGGGGEDTQYF. CDR3 in DNA: TGCGCCAGCACCCCCGGTGGAGGGGGCGAGGATACGCAGTATTTT.

V is TRBV5-1 and J is TRBJ1-1; TRBD1 is a possible D gene (6 bases). Deletions cut 5 bases from V and 0 bases from J, with 17 bases between. The CDR3 is made up of 16 amino acids. Germline assignment: CDR1 SGHRS and CDR2 YFSETQ. The CDR3 DNA is TGCGCCAGCAGTGAGCAGGGGCAAAAAATGAACACTGAAGCTTTCTTT. Translating it yields CASSEQGQKMNTEAFF.

With regard to this clone: One end of the junction varies from germline; a read error may be responsible. The chain links TRBV5-5 to TRBJ1-2; D ambiguous. The CDR3 is made up of 12 amino acids. The V gene's germline CDR1 is SGHKS and CDR2 YYEKEE (reference sequence). In DNA, the CDR3 is TGTGCCAGCAGCTTGGAGGTCACCTCCCTCATCTTC. As protein: CASSLEVTSLIF. Full variable domain (outside the CDR3, taken from reference TRBV5-5 and TRBJ1-2): DAGVTQSPTHLIKTRGQQVTLRCSPISGHKSVSWYQQVLGQGPQFIFQYYEKEERGRGNFPDRFSARQFPNYSSELNVNALLLGDSALYLCASSLEVTSLIFGSGTRLTVV.

The genes are TRBV10-3 and TRBJ2-3; TRBD1 agrees at 7 bases. Trimming at V came to 6 bases and at J to 2 bases, leaving 8 bases not matched to a gene. The CDR3 length is 15 residues. CDR1 and CDR2 from the germline V gene are ENHRY and SYGVKD. CDR3 nucleotides: TGTGCCATCAGACAACAGGGGATCCACACAGATACGCAGTATTTT. It yields the protein CAIRQQGIHTDTQYF.

CDR3 nucleotides: TGTGCCAGCAGCATTCGAAGGACAGGGAACACTGAAGCTTTCTTT. This sequence encodes CASSIRRTGNTEAFF. The chain is built from TRBV14 and TRBJ1-1, with 7 bases lining up with TRBD1. Germline lookup yields CDR1 SGHDN and CDR2 FVKESK. CDR3 length: 15 amino acids. After removal of 5 bases from V and 1 base from J, the junction contained 7 bases not matched to a gene.

The genes are TRBV29-1 and TRBJ1-2; D uncertain. Germline V CDR1 and CDR2: SQVTM, ANQGSEA. The CDR3 covers 13 residues. The V gene lost 6 bases and the J gene lost 3 bases, with 14 bases spanning the gap. CDR3 coding DNA: TGCAGCGTAGCGATCGGCTCGGACTATGGCTACACCTTC. This codes for CSVAIGSDYGYTF.

This chain joins TRBV9 and TRBJ2-1, with D maybe TRBD2 (5 bases). With 4 bases removed from V and 0 bases from J, the gap between germline ends came to 8 bases. This CDR3 is 14 amino acids long. Germline assignment: CDR1 SGDLS and CDR2 YYNGEE. In DNA, the CDR3 is TGTGCCAGCAGCCGAACTAGCTCCTACAATGAGCAGTTCTTC. It translates to CASSRTSSYNEQFF.

A single count supports this clone. The V call is TRBV5-6, the J call TRBJ1-6, with 7 bases lining up with TRBD1. The CDR3 runs to 16 residues. CDR1 is SGHDT, CDR2 YYEEEE, per germline. With 2 bases clipped from V and 2 bases from J, the junction kept 4 bases outside the gene matches. The CDR3 region has the DNA TGTGCCAGCAGCTTAGGGGGCCCTACCTATAATTCACCCCTCCACTTT. It specifies CASSLGGPTYNSPLHF. Full variable domain (missing parts from reference TRBV5-6 and TRBJ1-6): DAGVTQSPTHLIKTRGQQVTLRCSPKSGHDTVSWYQQALGQGPQFIFQYYEEEERQRGNFPDRFSGHQFPNYSSELNVNALLLGDSALYLCASSLGGPTYNSPLHFGNGTRLTVT.

The rearrangement joins TRBV18 to TRBJ1-1; D gene ambiguous. Trimming pared 2 bases from V and 1 base from J, leaving 11 bases between. This CDR3 has 15 amino acids. Germline loops: CDR1 KGHSH, CDR2 LQKENI. As DNA, the CDR3 is TGTGCCAGCTCACCAGGATCGACGTCGAACACTGAAGCTTTCTTT. Amino acid sequence: CASSPGSTSNTEAFF.

The rearrangement joins TRBV5-6 to TRBJ1-6; the D is unclear. Germline V gene sequence: CDR1 SGHDT, CDR2 YYEEEE. This CDR3 region has 14 residues. V lost 4 bases to trimming and J lost 4 bases, with 9 bases between them. The CDR3 DNA sequence: TGTGCCAGCAGCGTTTTAGATTATAATTCACCCCTCCACTTT. It encodes CASSVLDYNSPLHF.